A selection of T cell receptor beta chains follows, all from one sample in a study of T cell repertoires in cytomegalovirus infection. Each CDR3 protein gets one entry after TCRdb re-called the reads with MiXCR. The repertoire includes a few hundred thousand distinct CDR3 sequences, 40% of them detected once, and about 48% sits in the top ten. No antigens are known for them. Here the sequenced sample was cultured PBMCs, taken from culture after CMV antigen stimulation. These receptors were collected from a human donor in good health (CMV status not recorded). Some clones in this sample may be carry-over from other donors' samples. Each CDR3 is given with its conserved first and last residue. Fields, in order: CDR3 protein, CDR3 DNA, clone size, D gene, V gene, J gene. D genes are given only for firm matches. The size field is filled for only some rows; it gives once, few, many or a size class.

CDR3 protein: CATRMGPSDEQYF; CDR3 DNA: TGTGCCACCCGGATGGGGCCAAGCGACGAGCAGTACTTC; clone size: .; D gene: .; V gene: TRBV6-2/TRBV6-3; J gene: TRBJ2-7
CDR3 protein: CASSQMPLASYEQYF; CDR3 DNA: TGTGCCAGCAGCCAAATGCCCTTGGCTTCTTACGAGCAGTACTTC; clone size: few; D gene: .; V gene: TRBV14; J gene: TRBJ2-7
CDR3 protein: CASSLAGGETEAFF; CDR3 DNA: TGTGCCAGCAGCTTGGCCGGTGGGGAAACTGAAGCTTTCTTT; clone size: .; D gene: .; V gene: TRBV5-4; J gene: TRBJ1-1
CDR3 protein: CASRRTYYNEQFF; CDR3 DNA: TGTGCCAGCAGGAGGACTTACTACAATGAGCAGTTCTTC; clone size: .; D gene: .; V gene: TRBV12-3/TRBV12-4; J gene: TRBJ2-1
CDR3 protein: CASSSFRGDTQYF; CDR3 DNA: TGTGCCAGCAGCTCGTTCAGGGGAGATACGCAGTATTTT; clone size: .; D gene: .; V gene: TRBV7-6; J gene: TRBJ2-3
CDR3 protein: CASSSDSAYNEQFF; CDR3 DNA: TGTGCCAGCAGCTCTGACTCCGCCTACAATGAGCAGTTCTTC; clone size: many; D gene: .; V gene: TRBV7-2; J gene: TRBJ2-1
CDR3 protein: CASSLTPVSESPLHF; CDR3 DNA: TGTGCCAGCAGCTTGACCCCGGTCAGCGAATCACCCCTCCACTTT; clone size: .; D gene: .; V gene: TRBV5-5; J gene: TRBJ1-6
CDR3 protein: CASSDWGRQFF; CDR3 DNA: TGTGCCAGCAGTGACTGGGGCCGGCAGTTCTTC; clone size: .; D gene: .; V gene: TRBV2; J gene: TRBJ2-1
CDR3 protein: CASSFNRGMYGYTF; CDR3 DNA: TGTGCCAGCAGTTTTAACAGGGGAATGTATGGCTACACCTTC; clone size: .; D gene: TRBD1; V gene: TRBV12-3/TRBV12-4; J gene: TRBJ1-2
CDR3 protein: CASSFRAREQFF; CDR3 DNA: TGTGCCAGCAGCTTCAGGGCCCGTGAGCAGTTCTTC; clone size: few; D gene: .; V gene: TRBV7-2; J gene: TRBJ2-1
CDR3 protein: CASSLSYRTSGSYEQYF; CDR3 DNA: TGTGCCAGCAGTTTAAGTTATAGGACTAGCGGGAGCTACGAGCAGTACTTC; clone size: .; D gene: TRBD2; V gene: TRBV27; J gene: TRBJ2-7
CDR3 protein: CSARFGGSGVTDTQYF; CDR3 DNA: TGCAGTGCTAGATTCGGGGGATCTGGCGTCACAGATACGCAGTATTTT; clone size: .; D gene: .; V gene: TRBV20-1; J gene: TRBJ2-3
CDR3 protein: CASSQGQGPYEQYF; CDR3 DNA: TGTGCCAGCAGTCAAGGACAGGGTCCCTACGAGCAGTACTTC; clone size: few; D gene: TRBD1; V gene: TRBV7-2; J gene: TRBJ2-7
CDR3 protein: CASSERPAREQPQHF; CDR3 DNA: TGTGCCAGCAGTGAACGACCCGCGCGGGAGCAGCCCCAGCATTTT; clone size: .; D gene: .; V gene: TRBV2; J gene: TRBJ1-5
CDR3 protein: CASSSSWVGGFPNYGYTF; CDR3 DNA: TGTGCCAGCAGTTCATCCTGGGTGGGGGGATTTCCCAACTATGGCTACACCTTC; clone size: .; D gene: .; V gene: TRBV6-5; J gene: TRBJ1-2
CDR3 protein: CASSPRTGINEQFF; CDR3 DNA: TGTGCCAGTAGTCCAAGGACAGGGATAAATGAGCAGTTCTTC; clone size: few; D gene: TRBD1; V gene: TRBV19; J gene: TRBJ2-1
CDR3 protein: CASSYQENTEAFF; CDR3 DNA: TGTGCCAGCAGCTATCAGGAGAACACTGAAGCTTTCTTT; clone size: many; D gene: .; V gene: TRBV7-2; J gene: TRBJ1-1
CDR3 protein: CASSPSPRPTSYEQYF; CDR3 DNA: TGTGCCAGCAGTCCATCTCCTCGCCCTACCTCCTACGAGCAGTACTTC; clone size: few; D gene: .; V gene: TRBV6-2/TRBV6-3; J gene: TRBJ2-7
CDR3 protein: CASSAGLGNYEQYF; CDR3 DNA: TGTGCCAGCAGCGCCGGACTAGGTAACTACGAGCAGTACTTC; clone size: .; D gene: TRBD2; V gene: TRBV7-4; J gene: TRBJ2-7
CDR3 protein: CASSFDGTSGRGEQFF; CDR3 DNA: TGTGCCAGCAGCTTTGACGGGACTAGCGGGAGAGGGGAGCAGTTCTTC; clone size: few; D gene: TRBD2; V gene: TRBV7-2; J gene: TRBJ2-1
CDR3 protein: CASSLGQAQETQYF; CDR3 DNA: TGTGCCAGCAGCTTAGGACAGGCACAAGAGACCCAGTACTTC; clone size: many; D gene: .; V gene: TRBV7-2; J gene: TRBJ2-5
CDR3 protein: CASSPQGLAGGDEQFF; CDR3 DNA: TGTGCCAGCAGCCCGCAAGGGCTAGCGGGGGGGGATGAGCAGTTCTTC; clone size: .; D gene: TRBD2; V gene: TRBV7-2; J gene: TRBJ2-1
CDR3 protein: CASSAGQVNEKLFF; CDR3 DNA: TGTGCCAGCAGCGCGGGACAGGTTAATGAAAAACTGTTTTTT; clone size: .; D gene: TRBD1; V gene: TRBV11-2; J gene: TRBJ1-4
CDR3 protein: CASSLRDSSSGNTIYF; CDR3 DNA: TGTGCCAGCAGCTTAAGGGACTCAAGCTCTGGAAACACCATATATTTT; clone size: few; D gene: .; V gene: TRBV5-6; J gene: TRBJ1-3
CDR3 protein: CASSLVRGVTEAFF; CDR3 DNA: TGTGCCAGCAGCTTAGTTCGGGGCGTCACTGAAGCTTTCTTT; clone size: few; D gene: .; V gene: TRBV7-2; J gene: TRBJ1-1
CDR3 protein: CASSLVTGYEQYF; CDR3 DNA: TGTGCCAGCAGCTTAGTGACAGGGTACGAGCAGTACTTC; clone size: .; D gene: TRBD1; V gene: TRBV7-2; J gene: TRBJ2-7
CDR3 protein: CASSLDPEETQYF; CDR3 DNA: TGTGCCAGCAGTTTGGACCCAGAAGAGACCCAGTACTTC; clone size: .; D gene: .; V gene: TRBV12-3/TRBV12-4; J gene: TRBJ2-5
CDR3 protein: CASSPAGGSLYEQYF; CDR3 DNA: TGTGCCAGTAGCCCCGCCGGGGGCTCCCTCTACGAGCAGTACTTC; clone size: .; D gene: .; V gene: TRBV19; J gene: TRBJ2-7
CDR3 protein: CASSLAGTAMGYSPLHF; CDR3 DNA: TGTGCCAGCAGCTTAGCGGGGACCGCCATGGGATATTCACCCCTCCACTTT; clone size: few; D gene: .; V gene: TRBV7-9; J gene: TRBJ1-6
CDR3 protein: CSASLPGDTQYF; CDR3 DNA: TGCAGTGCTAGCCTACCCGGAGATACGCAGTATTTT; clone size: .; D gene: .; V gene: TRBV20-1; J gene: TRBJ2-3
CDR3 protein: CASSPRLAGVQGTQYF; CDR3 DNA: TGCGCCAGCAGCCCACGACTAGCGGGGGTACAAGGGACCCAGTACTTC; clone size: once; D gene: TRBD2; V gene: TRBV4-3; J gene: TRBJ2-5
CDR3 protein: CASGRQGTLSGANVLTF; CDR3 DNA: TGTGCCAGCGGTCGACAGGGGACCCTCTCTGGGGCCAACGTCCTGACTTTC; clone size: .; D gene: TRBD1; V gene: TRBV2; J gene: TRBJ2-6
CDR3 protein: CASSQAPAEYNSPLHF; CDR3 DNA: TGTGCCAGCAGCCAAGCCCCCGCCGAGTATAATTCACCCCTCCACTTT; clone size: once; D gene: .; V gene: TRBV4-1; J gene: TRBJ1-6
CDR3 protein: CASSADRANTQYF; CDR3 DNA: TGTGCCAGCAGCGCCGACAGGGCGAATACGCAGTATTTT; clone size: few; D gene: TRBD1; V gene: TRBV7-2; J gene: TRBJ2-3
CDR3 protein: CASSLQGHSYEQYF; CDR3 DNA: TGTGCCAGCAGCTTACAGGGCCACTCCTACGAGCAGTACTTC; clone size: .; D gene: .; V gene: TRBV7-9; J gene: TRBJ2-7
CDR3 protein: CASSLFGPASGAYEQYF; CDR3 DNA: TGTGCCAGCAGCTTATTTGGGCCCGCTAGCGGAGCCTACGAGCAGTACTTC; clone size: .; D gene: TRBD2; V gene: TRBV7-2; J gene: TRBJ2-7
CDR3 protein: CSARGAGWDSPLHF; CDR3 DNA: TGCAGTGCTAGAGGTGCAGGGTGGGATTCACCCCTCCACTTT; clone size: once; D gene: .; V gene: TRBV20-1; J gene: TRBJ1-6
CDR3 protein: CASSVQGLPYEQYF; CDR3 DNA: TGTGCCAGCAGCGTACAGGGGTTGCCCTACGAGCAGTACTTC; clone size: few; D gene: TRBD1; V gene: TRBV7-6; J gene: TRBJ2-7
CDR3 protein: CASSLAAGGAPPREQFF; CDR3 DNA: TGTGCCAGCAGCTTAGCGGCCGGCGGGGCCCCGCCACGGGAGCAGTTCTTC; clone size: .; D gene: .; V gene: TRBV7-2; J gene: TRBJ2-1
CDR3 protein: CASNMGQGNYGYTF; CDR3 DNA: TGTGCCAGCAATATGGGACAGGGTAACTATGGCTACACCTTC; clone size: few; D gene: TRBD1; V gene: TRBV6-6; J gene: TRBJ1-2
CDR3 protein: CASSERRGQETQYF; CDR3 DNA: TGTGCCAGCAGCGAAAGGAGGGGTCAAGAGACCCAGTACTTC; clone size: .; D gene: .; V gene: TRBV7-2; J gene: TRBJ2-5
CDR3 protein: CASSLRSQETQYF; CDR3 DNA: TGTGCCAGCAGTTTGAGATCCCAAGAGACCCAGTACTTC; clone size: few; D gene: .; V gene: TRBV12-3/TRBV12-4; J gene: TRBJ2-5
CDR3 protein: CASSLGDAGRRTQYF; CDR3 DNA: TGTGCCAGCAGCTTAGGCGACGCTGGTCGGCGGACCCAGTACTTC; clone size: few; D gene: .; V gene: TRBV7-2; J gene: TRBJ2-5
CDR3 protein: CASSISNSQETQYF; CDR3 DNA: TGTGCCAGTAGTATTTCGAACAGCCAAGAGACCCAGTACTTC; clone size: .; D gene: .; V gene: TRBV19; J gene: TRBJ2-5